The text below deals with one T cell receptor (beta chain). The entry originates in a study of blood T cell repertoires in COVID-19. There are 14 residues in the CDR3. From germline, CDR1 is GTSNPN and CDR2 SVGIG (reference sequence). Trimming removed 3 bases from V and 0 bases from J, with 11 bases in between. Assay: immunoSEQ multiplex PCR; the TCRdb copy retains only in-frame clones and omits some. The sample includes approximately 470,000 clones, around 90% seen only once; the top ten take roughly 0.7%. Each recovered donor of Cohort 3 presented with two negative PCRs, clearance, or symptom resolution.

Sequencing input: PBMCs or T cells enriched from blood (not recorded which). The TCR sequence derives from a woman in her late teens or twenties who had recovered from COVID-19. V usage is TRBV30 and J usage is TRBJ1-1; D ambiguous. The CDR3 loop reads CAWRILGVNTEAFF. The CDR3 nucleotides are TGTGCCTGGAGAATCCTAGGTGTGAACACTGAAGCTTTCTTT.